The 20 T cell receptor beta chains below all came from one sample that was sequenced in a study of control samples from healthy donors and cancer patients. Only in-frame clones appear in the TCRdb table, and some are missing; sequencing was by immunoSEQ multiplex PCR. The data contain under 60,000 clones, roughly 94% of them singletons. Sequenced: blood. Source of these receptors: a man aged 30 to 39 in good health.

The V and J genes are TRBV4-3 and TRBJ1-6, with D perhaps matching TRBD1 (6 bases). Per germline, CDR1 LGHNA and CDR2 YSLEER. V gave up 0 bases and J gave up 5 bases, with 14 bases separating them. This CDR3 comprises 17 residues. The CDR3 DNA follows: TGCGCCAGCAGCCAAGATTCAGGCAGGGGAGATAATTCACCCCTCCACTTT. Protein: CASSQDSGRGDNSPLHF.

The chain joins TRBV20-1 to TRBJ2-3; the match to TRBD2 covers 15 bases. With V trimmed by 3 bases and J by 8 bases, 6 bases remained unmatched. This CDR3 spans 15 amino acids. The V gene's germline CDR1 is DFQATT and CDR2 SNEGSKA (reference sequence). CDR3 nucleotides: TGCAGTGCTAGTATGGGACTAGCGGGGGGTTTTACGCAGTATTTT. Translation gives CSASMGLAGGFTQYF.

The rearrangement links TRBV28 to TRBJ1-1, with D unclear. Trimming took 6 bases from V and 0 from J, leaving 11 bases between them. This CDR3 comprises 14 residues. Looked up from germline, CDR1 is MDHEN and CDR2 is SYDVKM. The chain's CDR3 is CASRGIRVNTEAFF. The CDR3 DNA sequence: TGTGCCAGCAGGGGCATTAGGGTGAACACTGAAGCTTTCTTT.

The chain couples TRBV24-1 to TRBJ2-3, with D uncertain. Trimming took 2 bases from V and 4 from J, leaving 9 bases between them. The CDR3 has 14 amino acids. The germline V gene has CDR1 KGHDR and CDR2 SFDVKD. This CDR3 reads CATSDSGTSDTQYF. CDR3 DNA sequence: TGTGCCACCAGTGATTCGGGCACCTCAGATACGCAGTATTTT.

This rearrangement joins TRBV5-1 to TRBJ2-2, with D tentatively TRBD1 or TRBD2 (5 bases each). Trimming removed 4 bases from V and 8 bases from J, with 15 bases in between. The CDR3 totals 14 residues. Germline CDR1 is SGHRS and CDR2 is YFSETQ. DNA of the CDR3: TGCGCCAGCAGCGCTGGGACGCCTGGTGGGGAGCTGTTTTTT. It is translated as CASSAGTPGGELFF.

The chain is built from TRBV4-2 and TRBJ2-7; D ambiguous. CDR1 LGHNA and CDR2 YNFKEQ come from the germline V gene. The CDR3 is 13 amino acids. The ends were cut back, 4 bases at V and 1 base at J, with 8 bases in the middle. The CDR3 nucleotides read TGTGCCAGCAGCCCAGACCTTTCCTACGAGCAGTACTTC. It yields the protein CASSPDLSYEQYF.

The count of this clone is one. The chain links TRBV6-4 to TRBJ1-1; 8 positions agree with TRBD1. V shed 4 bases and J 6 bases; nucleotides not matched to a gene: 13. CDR1 MRHNA and CDR2 SNTAGT come from the germline V gene. This CDR3 has 16 amino acids. The CDR3 DNA follows: TGTGCCAGCAGTGTGCGACAGGGGAAAGGTTACGCTGAAGCTTTCTTT. This translates into CASSVRQGKGYAEAFF.

The chain uses TRBV3-1 (or the pseudogene TRBV3-2) and TRBJ2-2; D is possibly TRBD2 (6 bases). CDR3 length: 16 amino acids. Trimming took off 1 base at V and 2 bases at J, with 11 bases between the two ends. Germline-derived CDR1 and CDR2 are LGHDT and YNNKEL (reference sequence). The CDR3 region has the DNA TGTGCCAGCAGCCAAGTATTGCGGGGAAACACCGGGGAGCTGTTTTTT. Translated: CASSQVLRGNTGELFF.

J is TRBJ2-3 and V is TRBV7-2, with TRBD2 identical over 11 bases. Germline V gene lookup returns CDR1 SGHTA and CDR2 FQGNSA. The J segment lost 2 bases and the V segment lost 5 bases, leaving 6 bases of the junction unmatched. The CDR3 is 16 amino acids. CDR3: CASSLGTSGVTDTQYF. The CDR3, as DNA: TGTGCCAGCAGCCTTGGGACTAGCGGAGTCACAGATACGCAGTATTTT.

V is TRBV19 and J is TRBJ2-7; TRBD2 matches 8 bases. Unmatched junction bases numbered 3, after V lost 5 bases and J lost 6 bases. Per the germline V gene, CDR1 is LNHDA and CDR2 is SQIVND (reference sequence). This CDR3 comprises 12 residues. CDR3 DNA sequence: TGTGCCAGTAGTTCGGGAGGGGGCGAGCAGTACTTC. It codes for CASSSGGGEQYF. Variable domain in full (rest from reference TRBV19 and TRBJ2-7): DGGITQSPKYLFRKEGQNVTLSCEQNLNHDAMYWYRQDPGQGLRLIYYSQIVNDFQKGDIAEGYSVSREKKESFPLTVTSAQKNPTAFYLCASSSGGGEQYFGPGTRLTVT.

The chain couples TRBV2 to TRBJ1-4, with 9 bases aligning to TRBD1. This CDR3 has 17 amino acids. The germline gives CDR1 SNHLY, CDR2 FYNNEI. Germline trimming cut 6 bases from V and 1 base from J; bases unmatched to any gene: 9. DNA of the CDR3: TGTGCCAGCAGGGCCCGACAGGGGGTGCGAACTAATGAAAAACTGTTTTTT. Its translation: CASRARQGVRTNEKLFF.

V and J are TRBV7-2 and TRBJ2-3; D not certain. Trimming pared 5 bases from V and 4 bases from J, leaving 7 bases between. The CDR3 extends over 12 amino acids. Germline V gene data show CDR1 as SGHTA and CDR2 as FQGNSA. CDR3 residues: CASSPAPDTQYF. CDR3 coding DNA: TGTGCCAGCAGCCCCGCCCCAGATACGCAGTATTTT.

The V and J genes are TRBV18 and TRBJ2-2; D gene unclear. The CDR3 runs to 17 residues. Germline lookup yields CDR1 KGHSH and CDR2 LQKENI. Trimming pared 1 base from V and 0 bases from J, leaving 12 bases between. CDR3 protein: CASSPRPESTNTGELFF. The DNA for the CDR3 is TGTGCCAGCTCACCACGCCCCGAGTCGACGAACACCGGGGAGCTGTTTTTT.

This clone was recorded only once. The chain employs TRBV11-2 and TRBJ1-1; D call uncertain. The V end was cut by 2 bases, the J end by 6 bases, with 19 bases between. The CDR3 spans 16 residues. Germline values: CDR1 SGHAT, CDR2 FQNNGV. The CDR3 sequence: CASSLIVSYTPSEAFF. In DNA, the CDR3 is TGTGCCAGCAGCTTAATAGTCTCTTACACCCCCTCTGAAGCTTTCTTT.

This clone was seen a handful of times. This chain links TRBV11-2 with TRBJ2-1; 11 bases fit TRBD2. The V segment lost 3 bases and the J segment 10 bases; nucleotides outside the gene matches: 11. CDR1 and CDR2 (germline): SGHAT, FQNNGV. The CDR3 is made up of 16 amino acids. Here the CDR3 reads CASSFLAGGVPGEQFF. The DNA for the CDR3 is TGTGCCAGCAGCTTCTTAGCGGGAGGGGTGCCCGGGGAGCAGTTCTTC.

The rearrangement joins TRBV6-2 or TRBV6-3 to TRBJ1-5; maybe TRBD1 (6 bases). CDR1 is MNHEY and CDR2 is SVGEGT in the germline V gene. This CDR3 contains 21 residues. Trimming removed 0 bases from V and 3 bases from J, with 27 bases in between. CDR3 sequence reads: CASSYSGPRQALTLFNQPQHF. The CDR3, as DNA: TGTGCCAGCAGTTACTCTGGACCACGACAGGCTCTTACCCTCTTCAATCAGCCCCAGCATTTT.

The gene calls are TRBV27 and TRBJ1-6; possible D gene TRBD1, 5 bases. V lost 8 bases and J lost 1, with 15 bases in between. The germline V gene has CDR1 MNHEY and CDR2 SMNVEV (reference sequence). This CDR3 spans 16 amino acids. The CDR3 sequence: CASRPLGTSYNSPLHF. Here the CDR3 DNA reads TGTGCCAGCCGACCGCTGGGGACTTCCTATAATTCACCCCTCCACTTT.

V usage is TRBV6-4 and J usage is TRBJ2-2, with D perhaps matching TRBD1 (5 bases). This CDR3 spans 14 amino acids. The V gene's germline CDR1 is MRHNA and CDR2 SNTAGT. Trimming pared 5 bases from V and 7 bases from J, leaving 14 bases between. CDR3 coding DNA: TGTGCCAGCAGTCGACGGCTGGACATCGGGGAGCTGTTTTTT. Protein: CASSRRLDIGELFF.

CDR3 coding DNA: TGTGCCAGCAGCGTAGAGGGGGTAAACTATGGCTACACCTTC. It encodes CASSVEGVNYGYTF. The chain carries TRBV9 and TRBJ1-2, with a tentative D call TRBD1 (6 bases). V lost 0 bases, J lost 2 bases, and 8 bases lay in between. The CDR3 contains 14 residues. Germline lookup yields CDR1 SGDLS and CDR2 YYNGEE. Filled out from reference TRBV9 and TRBJ1-2, the complete variable domain reads DSGVTQTPKHLITATGQRVTLRCSPRSGDLSVYWYQQSLDQGLQFLIQYYNGEERAKGNILERFSAQQFPDLHSELNLSSLELGDSALYFCASSVEGVNYGYTFGSGTRLTVV.

This sequence joins TRBV10-3 and TRBJ2-7, with D unresolved. The CDR3 sequence is 13 residues long. Germline lookup yields CDR1 ENHRY and CDR2 SYGVKD. V was clipped by 2 bases and J by 2 bases, with 7 bases between them. This chain's CDR3 is CAISERLPYEQYF. The CDR3 coding sequence is TGTGCCATCAGTGAGCGGCTGCCCTACGAGCAGTACTTC.